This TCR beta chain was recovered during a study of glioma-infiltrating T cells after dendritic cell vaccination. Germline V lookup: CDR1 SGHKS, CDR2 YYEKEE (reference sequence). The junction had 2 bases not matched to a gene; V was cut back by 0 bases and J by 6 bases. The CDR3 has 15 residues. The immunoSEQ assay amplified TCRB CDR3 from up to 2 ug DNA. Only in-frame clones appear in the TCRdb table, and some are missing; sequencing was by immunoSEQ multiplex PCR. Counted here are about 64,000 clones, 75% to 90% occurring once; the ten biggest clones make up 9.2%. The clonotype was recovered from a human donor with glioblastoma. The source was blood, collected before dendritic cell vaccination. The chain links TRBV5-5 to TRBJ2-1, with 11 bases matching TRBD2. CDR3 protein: CASSLVSGGANEQFF. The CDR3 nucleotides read TGTGCCAGCAGCTTGGTTAGCGGGGGGGCCAATGAGCAGTTCTTC.